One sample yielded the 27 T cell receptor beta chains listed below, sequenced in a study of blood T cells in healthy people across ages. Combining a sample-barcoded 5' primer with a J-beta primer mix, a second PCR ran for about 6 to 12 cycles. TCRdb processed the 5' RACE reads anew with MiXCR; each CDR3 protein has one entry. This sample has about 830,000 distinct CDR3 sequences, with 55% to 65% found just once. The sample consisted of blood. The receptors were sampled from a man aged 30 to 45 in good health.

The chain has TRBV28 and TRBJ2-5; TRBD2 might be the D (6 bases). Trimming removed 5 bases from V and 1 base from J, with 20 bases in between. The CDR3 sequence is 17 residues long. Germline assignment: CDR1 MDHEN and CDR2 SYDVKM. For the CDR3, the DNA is TGTGCCAGCAGTATTCCCGGGGCTAGCGTTATCCAAGAGACCCAGTACTTC. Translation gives CASSIPGASVIQETQYF.

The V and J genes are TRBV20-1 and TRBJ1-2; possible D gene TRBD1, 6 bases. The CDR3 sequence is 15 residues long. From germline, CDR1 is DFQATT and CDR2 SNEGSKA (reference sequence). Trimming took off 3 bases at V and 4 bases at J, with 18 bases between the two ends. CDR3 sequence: CSASLTLTGSYGYTF. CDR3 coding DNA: TGCAGTGCTAGCTTAACCCTCACAGGGAGCTATGGCTACACCTTC.

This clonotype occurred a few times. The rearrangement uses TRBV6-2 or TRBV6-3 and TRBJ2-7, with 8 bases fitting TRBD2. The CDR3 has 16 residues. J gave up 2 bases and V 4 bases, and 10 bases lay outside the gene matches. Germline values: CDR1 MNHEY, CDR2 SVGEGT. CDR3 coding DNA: TGTGCCAGCAGTTCCACCATAGCGGGGAGCCCCTACGAGCAGTACTTC. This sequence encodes CASSSTIAGSPYEQYF.

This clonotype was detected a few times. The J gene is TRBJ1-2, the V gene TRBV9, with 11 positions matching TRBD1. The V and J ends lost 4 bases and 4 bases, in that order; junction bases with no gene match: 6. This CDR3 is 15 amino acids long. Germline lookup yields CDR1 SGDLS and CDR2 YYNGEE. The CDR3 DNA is TGTGCCAGCAGCCCCCGGACAGGGGGCGGCTATGGCTACACCTTC. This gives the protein CASSPRTGGGYGYTF. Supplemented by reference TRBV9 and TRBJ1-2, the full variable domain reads DSGVTQTPKHLITATGQRVTLRCSPRSGDLSVYWYQQSLDQGLQFLIQYYNGEERAKGNILERFSAQQFPDLHSELNLSSLELGDSALYFCASSPRTGGGYGYTFGSGTRLTVV.

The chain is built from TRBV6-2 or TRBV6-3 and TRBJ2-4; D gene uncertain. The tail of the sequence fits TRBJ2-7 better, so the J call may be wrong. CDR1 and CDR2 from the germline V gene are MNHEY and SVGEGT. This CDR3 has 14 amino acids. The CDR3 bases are TGTGCCAGCAGTTTGGCCCTAGAGAGCTACGAGCAGTACTTC. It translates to CASSLALESYEQYF.

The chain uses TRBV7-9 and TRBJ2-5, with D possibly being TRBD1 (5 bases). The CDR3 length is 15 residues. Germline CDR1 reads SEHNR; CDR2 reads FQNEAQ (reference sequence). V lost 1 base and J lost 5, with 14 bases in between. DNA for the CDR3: TGTGCCAGCAGCTTAGGGACACCAATGGTCGAGACCCAGTACTTC. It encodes CASSLGTPMVETQYF.

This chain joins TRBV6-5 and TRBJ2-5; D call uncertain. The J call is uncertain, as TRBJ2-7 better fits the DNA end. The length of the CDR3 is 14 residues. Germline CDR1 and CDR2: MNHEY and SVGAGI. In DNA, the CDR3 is TGTGCCAGCAGTTACAGGAGATCCTCCTACGAGCAGTACTTC. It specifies CASSYRRSSYEQYF.

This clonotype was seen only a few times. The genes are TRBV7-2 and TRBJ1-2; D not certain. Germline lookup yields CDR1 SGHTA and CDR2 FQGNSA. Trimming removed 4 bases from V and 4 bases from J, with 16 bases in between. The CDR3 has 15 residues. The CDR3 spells CASSSLREEVYGYTF. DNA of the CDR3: TGTGCCAGCAGCTCGCTTCGGGAAGAGGTCTATGGCTACACCTTC.

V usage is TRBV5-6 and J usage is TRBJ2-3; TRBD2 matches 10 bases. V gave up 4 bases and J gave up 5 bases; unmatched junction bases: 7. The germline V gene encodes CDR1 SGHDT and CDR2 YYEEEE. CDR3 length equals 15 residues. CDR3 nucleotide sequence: TGTGCCAGCAGCCCAACTGCTAGCGGGGGAGATACGCAGTATTTT. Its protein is CASSPTASGGDTQYF. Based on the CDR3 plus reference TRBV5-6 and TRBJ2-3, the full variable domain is DAGVTQSPTHLIKTRGQQVTLRCSPKSGHDTVSWYQQALGQGPQFIFQYYEEEERQRGNFPDRFSGHQFPNYSSELNVNALLLGDSALYLCASSPTASGGDTQYFGPGTRLTVL.

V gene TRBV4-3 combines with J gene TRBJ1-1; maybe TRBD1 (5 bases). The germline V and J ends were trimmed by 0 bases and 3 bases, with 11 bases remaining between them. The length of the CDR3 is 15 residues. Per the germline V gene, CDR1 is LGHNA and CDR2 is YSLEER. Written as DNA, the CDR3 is TGCGCCAGCAGCCAAGAGGAGGGACTGCACACTGAAGCTTTCTTT. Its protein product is CASSQEEGLHTEAFF.

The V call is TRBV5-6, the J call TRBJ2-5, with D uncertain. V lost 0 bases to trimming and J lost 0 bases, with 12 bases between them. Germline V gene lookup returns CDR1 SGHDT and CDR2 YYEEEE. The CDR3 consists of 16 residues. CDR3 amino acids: CASSLVSSSHQETQYF. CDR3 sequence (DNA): TGTGCCAGCAGCTTGGTATCATCGAGTCACCAAGAGACCCAGTACTTC.

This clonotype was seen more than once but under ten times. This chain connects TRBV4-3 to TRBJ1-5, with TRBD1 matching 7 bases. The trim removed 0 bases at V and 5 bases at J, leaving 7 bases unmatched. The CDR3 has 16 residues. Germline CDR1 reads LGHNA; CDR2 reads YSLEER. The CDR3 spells CASSQDRGQSDQPQHF. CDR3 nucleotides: TGCGCCAGCAGCCAAGATCGGGGACAGAGCGATCAGCCCCAGCATTTT.

The CDR3 loop is CASSLAVGNVNEQFF. The CDR3 bases are TGCGCCAGCAGCTTGGCTGTAGGGAACGTCAATGAGCAGTTCTTC. The chain links TRBV5-1 to TRBJ2-1; D not certain. This CDR3 spans 15 amino acids. Trimming took 0 bases from V and 6 from J, leaving 13 bases between them. Germline loops: CDR1 SGHRS, CDR2 YFSETQ.

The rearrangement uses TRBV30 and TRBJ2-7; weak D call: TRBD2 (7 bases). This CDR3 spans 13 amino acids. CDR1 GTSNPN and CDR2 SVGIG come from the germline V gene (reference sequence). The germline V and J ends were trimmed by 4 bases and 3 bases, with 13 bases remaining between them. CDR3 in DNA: TGTGCCTGGACGGCGGGGGCCGGCTACGAGCAGTACTTC. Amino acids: CAWTAGAGYEQYF.

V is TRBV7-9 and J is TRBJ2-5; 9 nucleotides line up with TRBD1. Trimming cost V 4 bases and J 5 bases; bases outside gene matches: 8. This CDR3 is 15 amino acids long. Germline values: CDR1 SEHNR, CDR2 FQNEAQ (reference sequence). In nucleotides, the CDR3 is TGTGCCAGCAGCTACCGGGACAGGGAGTTGGAGACCCAGTACTTC. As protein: CASSYRDRELETQYF.

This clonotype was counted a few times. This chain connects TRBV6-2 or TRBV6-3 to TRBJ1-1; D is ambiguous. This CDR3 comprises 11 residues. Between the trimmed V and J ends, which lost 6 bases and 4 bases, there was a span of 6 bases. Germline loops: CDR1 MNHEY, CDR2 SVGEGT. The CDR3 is CASSRSTEAFF. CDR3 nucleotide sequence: TGTGCCAGCAGCCGGAGCACTGAAGCTTTCTTT.

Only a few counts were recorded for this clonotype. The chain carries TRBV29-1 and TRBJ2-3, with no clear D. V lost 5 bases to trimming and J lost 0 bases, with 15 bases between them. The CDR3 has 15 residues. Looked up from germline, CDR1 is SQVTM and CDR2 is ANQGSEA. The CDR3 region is CSVMALPVSTDTQYF. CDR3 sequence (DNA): TGCAGCGTTATGGCACTGCCTGTTAGCACAGATACGCAGTATTTT.

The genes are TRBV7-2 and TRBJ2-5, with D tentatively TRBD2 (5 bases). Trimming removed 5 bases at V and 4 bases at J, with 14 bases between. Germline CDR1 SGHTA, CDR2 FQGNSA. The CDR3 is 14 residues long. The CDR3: CASSPRTFPETQYF. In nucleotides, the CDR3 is TGTGCCAGCAGCCCGCGGACTTTTCCAGAGACCCAGTACTTC.

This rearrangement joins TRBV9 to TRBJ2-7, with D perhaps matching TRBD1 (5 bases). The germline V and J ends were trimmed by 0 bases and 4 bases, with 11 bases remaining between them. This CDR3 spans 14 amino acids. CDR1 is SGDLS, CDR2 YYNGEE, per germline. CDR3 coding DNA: TGTGCCAGCAGCGTAGGGGCAGGGTGGTACGAGCAGTACTTC. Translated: CASSVGAGWYEQYF.

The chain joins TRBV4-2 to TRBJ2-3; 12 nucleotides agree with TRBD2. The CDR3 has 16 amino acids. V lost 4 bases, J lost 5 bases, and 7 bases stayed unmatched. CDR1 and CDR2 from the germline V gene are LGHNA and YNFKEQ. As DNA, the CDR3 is TGTGCCAGCAGCCTGCTAGCGGGGGGGTTTCAAGATACGCAGTATTTT. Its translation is CASSLLAGGFQDTQYF.

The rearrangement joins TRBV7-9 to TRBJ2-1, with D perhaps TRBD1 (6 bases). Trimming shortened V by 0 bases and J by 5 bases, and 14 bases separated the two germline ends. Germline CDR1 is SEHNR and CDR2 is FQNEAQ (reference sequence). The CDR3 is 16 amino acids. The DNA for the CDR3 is TGTGCCAGCAGCTTAGCCCAGGGGTTAATGAACAATGAGCAGTTCTTC. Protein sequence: CASSLAQGLMNNEQFF.

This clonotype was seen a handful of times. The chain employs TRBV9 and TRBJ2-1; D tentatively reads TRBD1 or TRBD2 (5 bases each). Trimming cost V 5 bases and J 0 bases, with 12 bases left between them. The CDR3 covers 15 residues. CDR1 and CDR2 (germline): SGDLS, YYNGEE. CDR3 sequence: CASSPGTNSYNEQFF. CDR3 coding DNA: TGTGCCAGCAGTCCCGGGACCAACTCCTACAATGAGCAGTTCTTC.

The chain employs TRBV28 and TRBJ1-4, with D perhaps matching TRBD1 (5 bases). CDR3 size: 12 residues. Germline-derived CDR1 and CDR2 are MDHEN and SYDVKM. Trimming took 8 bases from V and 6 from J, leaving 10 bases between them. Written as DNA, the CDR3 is TGTGCCAGCGAGGGGAGAGATGAAAAACTGTTTTTT. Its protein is CASEGRDEKLFF.

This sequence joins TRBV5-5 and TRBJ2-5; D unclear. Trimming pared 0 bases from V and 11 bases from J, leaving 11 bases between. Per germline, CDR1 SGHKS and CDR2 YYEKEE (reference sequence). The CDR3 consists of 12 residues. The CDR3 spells CASSLGSYGQYF. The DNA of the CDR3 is TGTGCCAGCAGCTTGGGATCCTACGGGCAGTACTTC.

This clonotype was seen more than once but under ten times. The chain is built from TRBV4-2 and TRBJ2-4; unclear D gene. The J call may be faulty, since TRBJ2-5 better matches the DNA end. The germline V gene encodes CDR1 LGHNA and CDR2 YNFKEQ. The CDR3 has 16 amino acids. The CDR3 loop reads CASSQEVFDWRKTQYF. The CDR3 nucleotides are TGTGCCAGCAGCCAAGAAGTATTCGATTGGCGAAAGACCCAGTACTTC.

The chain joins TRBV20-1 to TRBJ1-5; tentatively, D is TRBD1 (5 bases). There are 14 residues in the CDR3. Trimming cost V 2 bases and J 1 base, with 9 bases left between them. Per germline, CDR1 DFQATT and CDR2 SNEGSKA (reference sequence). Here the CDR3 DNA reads TGCAGTGCTAGACAGGGCCCCAGCAATCAGCCCCAGCATTTT. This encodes CSARQGPSNQPQHF.

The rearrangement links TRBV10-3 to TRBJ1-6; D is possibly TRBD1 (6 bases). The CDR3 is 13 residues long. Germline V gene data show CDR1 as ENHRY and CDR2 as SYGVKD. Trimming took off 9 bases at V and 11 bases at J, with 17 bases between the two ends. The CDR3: CAIKRTAEAPLHF. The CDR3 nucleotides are TGTGCCATTAAGAGGACAGCCGAAGCACCCCTCCACTTT.